This T cell receptor (beta chain) was sequenced in a study of T cell responses to AZD1222 COVID-19 vaccine. About this clone itself: Its antigen is not known.

Clones were sequenced by immunoSEQ multiplex PCR, and TCRdb holds only the in-frame ones, with some missing. This sample has 150,000 or so clones, with about 92% found just once. There are 14 residues in the CDR3. The V gene lost 5 bases and the J gene lost 6 bases, with 15 bases spanning the gap. Germline V gives CDR1 MDHEN, CDR2 SYDVKM. Study observations and caveats: Nearly half of the spike-specific TCRs reportedly recognize variant regions that carry no mutations. Seropositive AZD1222 recipients at baseline numbered only five or six. Spike regions recognized by vaccine-associated CD4 TCRs spanned the protein, led by 160-218 and 743-854. Spike-specific TCR breadth and depth rose after two AZD1222 doses.

The receptor's source is an adult in good health. The input for sequencing was peripheral blood, taken on day 0 of AZD1222 vaccination. This sequence joins TRBV28 and TRBJ2-3; a possible D gene is TRBD1 (5 bases). CDR3 DNA: TGTGCCAGCAGTCCCCGACAGCCTCGGGATACGCAGTATTTT. Encoded protein: CASSPRQPRDTQYF.